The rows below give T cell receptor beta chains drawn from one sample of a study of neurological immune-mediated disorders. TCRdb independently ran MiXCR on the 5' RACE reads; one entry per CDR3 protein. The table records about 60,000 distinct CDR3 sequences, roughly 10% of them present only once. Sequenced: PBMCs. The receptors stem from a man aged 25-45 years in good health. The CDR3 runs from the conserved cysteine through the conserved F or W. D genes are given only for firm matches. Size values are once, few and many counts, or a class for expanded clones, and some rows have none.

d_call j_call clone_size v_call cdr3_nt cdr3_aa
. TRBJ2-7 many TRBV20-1 TGCAGTGCTAAGGAACCAAGCTACGAGCAGTACTTC CSAKEPSYEQYF
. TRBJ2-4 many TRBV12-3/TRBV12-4 TGTGCCAGCAGTTTAAGGGCGGAACTAGCCAAAAACATTCAGTACTTC CASSLRAELAKNIQYF
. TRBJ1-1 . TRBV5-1 TGCGCCAGCAGCTGGGCAGGCATGAACACTGAAGCTTTCTTT CASSWAGMNTEAFF
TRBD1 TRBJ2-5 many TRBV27 TGTGCCAGCAGTTTAGGACAGGGGCTCCGTGAGACCCAGTACTTC CASSLGQGLRETQYF
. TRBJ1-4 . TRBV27 TGTGCCAGCAGCGTCAGACCGCCTAATGAAAAACTGTTTTTT CASSVRPPNEKLFF
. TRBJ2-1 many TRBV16 TGTGCCAGCAGCCAATACGACAGACCCTACAATGAGCAGTTCTTC CASSQYDRPYNEQFF
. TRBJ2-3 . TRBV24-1 TGTGCCACCAGTGATATACAGGGTCCGCAGTATTTT CATSDIQGPQYF
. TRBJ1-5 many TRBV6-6 TGTGCCAGCAGTACGGGACAACTTTATAGCAATCAGCCCCAGCATTTT CASSTGQLYSNQPQHF
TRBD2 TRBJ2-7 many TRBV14 TGTGCCAGCAGCCCGACTGAGGGACTAGCGGACCGTTTTGGACGCGAGCAGTACTTC CASSPTEGLADRFGREQYF
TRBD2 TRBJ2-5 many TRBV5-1 TGCGCCAGCAGCTGGATGACTAGCGGGAGAGAGACCCAGTACTTC CASSWMTSGRETQYF
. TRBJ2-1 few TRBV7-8 TGTGCCAGCAGCTTAGTAGCTCTAGCTGGGGAGCAGTTCTTC CASSLVALAGEQFF
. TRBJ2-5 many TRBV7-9 TGTGCCAGCAGCCAAAGTTCCCCCGGGGAGACCCAGTACTTC CASSQSSPGETQYF
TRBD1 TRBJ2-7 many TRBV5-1 TGCGCCAGCAGCCAATACCCCGGGACAGGTCCGTACGAGCAGTACTTC CASSQYPGTGPYEQYF
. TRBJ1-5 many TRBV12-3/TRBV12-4 TGTGCCAGCAGTTTAAAGGAGTATCAGCCCCAGCATTTT CASSLKEYQPQHF
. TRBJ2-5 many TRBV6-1 TGTGCCAGCAGCCTTGAAGTTGGGGGCCAAGAGACCCAGTACTTC CASSLEVGGQETQYF
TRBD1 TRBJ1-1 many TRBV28 TGTGCCAGCAGTTTCTACAACAGGGGGCGGGGTGAAGCTTTCTTT CASSFYNRGRGEAFF
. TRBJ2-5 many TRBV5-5 TGTGCCAGCCGAACGGGGGTGCCGGTCGCAGAGACCCAGTACTTC CASRTGVPVAETQYF
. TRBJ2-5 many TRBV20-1 TGCAGTGCTAGAAGCTACAATATCGAAGGGGAAGGGGGGACCCAGTACTTC CSARSYNIEGEGGTQYF
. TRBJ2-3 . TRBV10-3 TGTGCCATCAGTGATGGGGAGGTGAGCACAGATACGCAGTATTTT CAISDGEVSTDTQYF
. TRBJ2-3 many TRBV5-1 TGCGCCAGCAGCTTGGCGCATCCAAATACGCAGTATTTT CASSLAHPNTQYF
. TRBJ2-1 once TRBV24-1 TGTGCCACCAGTGAGCAAGCAGGGGCCTACAATGAGCAGTTCTTC CATSEQAGAYNEQFF
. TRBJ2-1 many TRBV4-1 TGCGCCAGCAGCCTCCGACTACAGGTTGCTGAGCAGTTCTTC CASSLRLQVAEQFF
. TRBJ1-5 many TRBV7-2 TGTGCCAGCAACGACGGGGGGGGCAACCAGCCCCAGCATTTT CASNDGGGNQPQHF
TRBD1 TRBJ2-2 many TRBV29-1 TGCAGCGTTGTAGGGGACAGGGCAACATCCGCGAACACCGGGGAGCTGTTTTTT CSVVGDRATSANTGELFF
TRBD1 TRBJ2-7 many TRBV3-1 TGTGCCAGCAGCCGGGGACAGGGCTACGAGCAGTACTTC CASSRGQGYEQYF
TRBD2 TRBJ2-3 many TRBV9 TGTGCCAGCAGCGTAGGAGCGAGAGCGGGAGGCACAGATACGCAGTATTTT CASSVGARAGGTDTQYF
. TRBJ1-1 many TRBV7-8 TGTGCCAGCAGCTTAAAGGGTTACACTGAAGCTTTCTTT CASSLKGYTEAFF
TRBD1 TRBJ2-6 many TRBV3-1 TGTGCCAGCAGCCAAGATCGGGGACAGGGGGTCAACGTCCTGACTTTC CASSQDRGQGVNVLTF